The present T cell receptor (beta chain) was sequenced within a study of identical twins. The CDR3 runs to 16 residues. Trimming cost V 0 bases and J 6 bases; bases outside gene matches: 6. Germline V gene sequence: CDR1 SGHRS, CDR2 YFSETQ. This clonotype was detected a few times. Each CDR3 protein gets one entry after TCRdb re-called the 5' RACE reads with MiXCR. The sample holds 500,000 to 550,000 distinct CDR3 sequences, approximately 22% seen once. The data also belong to a second study, concerning T cells expressing NK-cell markers.

What was sequenced was CD4+ T cells sorted from blood. V usage is TRBV5-1 and J usage is TRBJ2-1, with TRBD1 identical over 10 bases. The receptor's source is a young woman in good health. CDR3 bases: TGCGCCAGCAGCTTGGCGGGACAGGGGTTTCCCAATGAGCAGTTCTTC. It is translated as CASSLAGQGFPNEQFF.